A selection of T cell receptor beta chains follows, all from one sample in a study of response to subunit inactivated influenza vaccine. In TCRdb, the RT-PCR reads were re-called with MiXCR into one record per CDR3 protein. The repertoire holds fewer than 600,000 distinct CDR3 sequences, with 6.5% to 8% as singletons. Sequenced here: PBMCs from blood, sampled around 25 months after vaccination. These receptors were obtained from a man between 50 and 69 years old who received an inactivated influenza vaccine. The CDR3 runs from the conserved cysteine through the conserved F or W. The D gene is left open where the match is weak. Rows give clone size only sometimes, using once, few, many, or a class for an expanded clone.

d_gene	abundance	v_gene	j_gene	CDR3nt	CDR3aa
TRBD2	few	TRBV11-2	TRBJ2-1	TGTGCCAGCAGCTTAGATTGTGAGAGACTAGCGGAGATCTACAATGAGCAGTTCTTC	CASSLDCERLAEIYNEQFF
TRBD2	few	TRBV19	TRBJ2-1	TGTGCCAGTAGTATACTAGCGGGGTACAATGAGCAGTTCTTC	CASSILAGYNEQFF
.	few	TRBV27	TRBJ1-5	TGTGCCAGCAGTCGGGGGCGGGGGGTGCCCCAGCATTTT	CASSRGRGVPQHF
.	.	TRBV20-1	TRBJ2-1	TGCAGTGCTAGAGCCTGGCAGATCTACAATGAGCAGTTCTTC	CSARAWQIYNEQFF
TRBD1	.	TRBV20-1	TRBJ1-1	TGCAGTCAAACACAGGGGGTGAACACTGAAGCTTTCTTT	CSQTQGVNTEAFF
.	.	TRBV9	TRBJ2-5	TGTGCCAGCAGCGTACTTTCGGCGGATCAAGAGACCCAGTACTTC	CASSVLSADQETQYF
.	many	TRBV29-1	TRBJ2-5	TGCAGCGTTGATCGGTTAGGGGAAGAGACCCAGTACTTC	CSVDRLGEETQYF
.	few	TRBV6-8	TRBJ1-3	TGTGCCAGCAGTTCTGGGTCGAGCTCTGGAAACACCATATATTTT	CASSSGSSSGNTIYF
TRBD1	many	TRBV4-3	TRBJ2-7	TGCGCCAGCAGCCAAGAGAGGTTCGGGACAGGCACCTACGAGCAGTACTTC	CASSQERFGTGTYEQYF
TRBD2	.	TRBV29-1	TRBJ2-1	TGCAGCGCCCGCAAGACTAGCGCTTCCTACAATGAGCAGTTCTTC	CSARKTSASYNEQFF
TRBD2	.	TRBV20-1	TRBJ2-7	TGCAGTGCTGGCACTAGGCGGGTAGCGGGATCCTACGAGCAGTACTTC	CSAGTRRVAGSYEQYF
TRBD2	.	TRBV15	TRBJ2-2	TGTGCCACCAGATGGCAGCGGGGGAACACCGGGGAGCTGTTTTTT	CATRWQRGNTGELFF
.	few	TRBV18	TRBJ1-3	TGTGCCAGCTCACCACGAGGGCTTGGAAACACCATATATTTT	CASSPRGLGNTIYF
.	.	TRBV5-1	TRBJ1-2	TGCGCCAGCAGCTTAGGGGTTGACTATGGCTACACCTTC	CASSLGVDYGYTF
.	few	TRBV6-1	TRBJ1-2	TGTGCCAGCAGGACGGGAGTTAGCTATGGCTACACCTTC	CASRTGVSYGYTF
TRBD2	many	TRBV20-1	TRBJ2-5	TGCAGTGCTAGCGGGAGGCCCAGCGGCCAAGAGACCCAGTACTTC	CSASGRPSGQETQYF
.	.	TRBV4-2	TRBJ1-1	TGTGCCAGCAGCCAAGTTTCGTCTAGCAGGGAGGTCACTGAAGCTTTCTTT	CASSQVSSSREVTEAFF
.	few	TRBV12-3/TRBV12-4	TRBJ2-7	TGTGCCAGCAGTTTAGTGGCAGGAATCTACGAGCAGTACTTC	CASSLVAGIYEQYF
TRBD1	few	TRBV10-3	TRBJ2-1	TGTGCCACCTGGCTGGGACAGGGGGGATCGATGGGGCAGTTCTTC	CATWLGQGGSMGQFF
.	.	TRBV20-1	TRBJ1-2	TGCAGTGCGCCAGGGTATACTAACTATGGCTACACCTTC	CSAPGYTNYGYTF
TRBD1	few	TRBV18	TRBJ2-5	TGTGCCAGCTCACGGGTCAGGACAGGGGGCTACGAGACCCAGTACTTC	CASSRVRTGGYETQYF
.	.	TRBV20-1	TRBJ2-3	TGCAGTGCTACAGGGTCAGATACGCAGTATTTT	CSATGSDTQYF
TRBD1	many	TRBV12-3/TRBV12-4	TRBJ2-1	TGTGCCAGCAGTTTATTGGGACAGGGGTACAATGAGCAGTTCTTC	CASSLLGQGYNEQFF